The 11 T cell receptor beta chains given below trace back to one sample, sequenced in a study of blood T cell repertoires in COVID-19. Profiled with immunoSEQ multiplex PCR; TCRdb holds only in-frame clones, not every one. The sample includes around 270,000 clones, approximately 88% of them seen just once. The specimen sequenced was PBMCs or T cells enriched from blood (not recorded which). These receptors were obtained from a middle-aged woman who had been exposed to COVID-19.

The gene calls are TRBV3-1 (or the pseudogene TRBV3-2) and TRBJ1-1; D remains ambiguous. CDR1 and CDR2 from the germline V gene are LGHDT and YNNKEL (reference sequence). CDR3 length: 12 residues. The germline V and J ends were trimmed by 7 bases and 1 base, with 7 bases remaining between them. DNA for the CDR3: TGTGCCAGCACCTCAGGGAACACTGAAGCTTTCTTT. Translation gives CASTSGNTEAFF.

This clone was seen a single time. The chain employs TRBV18 and TRBJ1-2; 7 bases match TRBD1. V gave up 5 bases and J gave up 3 bases; unmatched junction bases: 18. There are 18 residues in the CDR3. Germline CDR1 reads KGHSH; CDR2 reads LQKENI. Here the CDR3 reads CASSSGSQLGGADYGYTF. CDR3 nucleotide sequence: TGTGCCAGCTCATCAGGTAGCCAATTAGGGGGCGCCGACTATGGCTACACCTTC.

The J gene is TRBJ2-5, the V gene TRBV10-3; tentatively, D is TRBD2 (6 bases). The CDR3 loop spans 13 amino acids. Trimming shortened V by 5 bases and J by 1 base, and 8 bases separated the two germline ends. Germline CDR1 and CDR2: ENHRY and SYGVKD. CDR3 protein: CAISQGLQETQYF. CDR3 coding DNA: TGTGCCATCAGTCAGGGACTCCAAGAGACCCAGTACTTC.

V is TRBV15 and J is TRBJ2-7, with D perhaps TRBD1 (6 bases). The germline V and J ends were trimmed by 5 bases and 0 bases, with 14 bases remaining between them. The germline V gene encodes CDR1 LNHNV and CDR2 YYDKDF (reference sequence). The CDR3 is made up of 15 amino acids. The CDR3 spells CATSQQQGISYEQYF. CDR3 nucleotide sequence: TGTGCCACCAGCCAACAACAGGGTATCTCCTACGAGCAGTACTTC.

The V and J genes are TRBV18 and TRBJ1-1; D uncertain. Germline values: CDR1 KGHSH, CDR2 LQKENI. Trimming stripped 0 bases from V and 6 bases from J, with 17 bases between. This CDR3 is built from 16 residues. In DNA form, the CDR3 reads TGTGCCAGCTCACCACCGGTCGTGGGCTTACGGTCTGAAGCTTTCTTT. It encodes CASSPPVVGLRSEAFF.

The CDR3 bases are TGTGCCAGTAGTAAATGGGGCCTATCGGATAGCAATCAGCCCCAGCATTTT. As protein: CASSKWGLSDSNQPQHF. This rearrangement joins TRBV19 to TRBJ1-5; D may be TRBD1 (5 bases). Germline CDR1 is LNHDA and CDR2 is SQIVND (reference sequence). The V end lost 4 bases, the J end lost 0 bases, and 16 bases lay between the germline ends. CDR3 length: 17 residues.

The V gene is TRBV7-9, the J gene TRBJ2-3; D possibly corresponds to TRBD2 (5 bases). This CDR3 contains 16 residues. The germline gives CDR1 SEHNR, CDR2 FQNEAQ (reference sequence). V gave up 5 bases and J gave up 1 base, with 16 bases separating them. The CDR3 sequence: CASSPLRASRTDTQYF. CDR3 DNA: TGTGCCAGCAGCCCCCTCCGGGCTAGCCGCACAGATACGCAGTATTTT.

V is TRBV7-2 and J is TRBJ2-5; perhaps TRBD2 as D (7 bases). The ends were cut back, 1 base at V and 1 base at J, with 19 bases in the middle. Germline CDR1 and CDR2: SGHTA and FQGNSA. The CDR3 totals 18 residues. In DNA, the CDR3 is TGTGCCAGCAGCTTAGAGCCCTGGGCGGGGGCCACCCAAGAGACCCAGTACTTC. Translated: CASSLEPWAGATQETQYF.

This sequence joins TRBV15 and TRBJ2-7, with 10 bases aligning to TRBD1. The germline gives CDR1 LNHNV, CDR2 YYDKDF (reference sequence). The V gene end was trimmed by 5 bases and the J gene end by 1 base; junction bases not matched to a gene: 5. The CDR3 covers 15 residues. CDR3 residues: CATSRRDRGSYEQYF. The CDR3 bases are TGTGCCACCAGCCGCCGGGACAGGGGATCCTACGAGCAGTACTTC.

In this sample, this clone turned up once. The V call is TRBV24-1, the J call TRBJ2-1, with D possibly TRBD2 on 5 matching bases. Germline values: CDR1 KGHDR, CDR2 SFDVKD. CDR3 length equals 15 residues. Trimming pared 2 bases from V and 6 bases from J, leaving 13 bases between. CDR3 nucleotides: TGTGCCACCAGTGATTCTGGCCGAGGGTCCAATGAGCAGTTCTTC. Amino acids: CATSDSGRGSNEQFF.

The chain combines TRBV5-8 with TRBJ2-7; TRBD1 matches at 8 bases. V was clipped by 2 bases and J by 0 bases; unmatched bases: 13. CDR1 SGHTS and CDR2 YDEGEE come from the germline V gene. CDR3 length equals 18 residues. The CDR3, as DNA: TGTGCCAGCAGCTTTAACAGGGGGAATCGTCCGAGCTCCTACGAGCAGTACGTC. Amino acids: CASSFNRGNRPSSYEQYV.